What follows are 16 T cell receptor beta chains derived from one specimen sequenced in a study of T cells in Graves' hyperthyroidism and ophthalmopathy. The source material, RNA transcripts, was used to amplify TCR beta CDR3 regions. First-round RT-PCR targeting the TCR CDR3 was performed with the HTBI primer set. TCRdb called the multiplex PCR reads again in MiXCR, with one record for every CDR3 protein. Of about 690,000 distinct CDR3 sequences listed, 15% to 20% are singletons. The sequenced sample was blood. These receptors came from a man in his fifties with Graves' hyperthyroidism.

This clonotype showed up many times. The chain recombines TRBV27 with TRBJ2-5; TRBD1 is a possible D gene (6 bases). The V gene lost 3 bases and the J gene lost 5 bases, with 13 bases spanning the gap. The CDR3 totals 14 residues. The V gene's germline CDR1 is MNHEY and CDR2 SMNVEV (reference sequence). This CDR3 reads CASSLRGREETQYF. In nucleotides, the CDR3 is TGTGCCAGCAGTTTGAGGGGGAGAGAGGAGACCCAGTACTTC.

This clonotype was seen only a few times. V is TRBV2 and J is TRBJ2-3; weak D call: TRBD2 (5 bases). V shed 7 bases and J shed 0 bases, with 14 bases lying between them. The CDR3 is 15 amino acids. The germline V gene has CDR1 SNHLY and CDR2 FYNNEI. In DNA form, the CDR3 reads TGTGCCAGCAAAAGGGAAGCGGCGAGCACAGATACGCAGTATTTT. Protein product: CASKREAASTDTQYF.

This clonotype was observed many times. The chain recombines TRBV28 with TRBJ1-5; D possibly corresponds to TRBD1 (6 bases). The CDR3 loop spans 15 amino acids. The V gene lost 2 bases and the J gene lost 2 bases, with 10 bases spanning the gap. CDR1 and CDR2 (germline): MDHEN, SYDVKM. This chain's CDR3 is CASSLAGAGNQPQHF. CDR3 DNA: TGTGCCAGCAGTTTAGCAGGGGCTGGCAATCAGCCCCAGCATTTT.

This clonotype was picked up many times. The J gene is TRBJ2-1, the V gene TRBV2; D is tentatively TRBD1 or TRBD2 (5 bases each). This CDR3 is 13 amino acids long. The ends were cut back, 10 bases at V and 7 bases at J, with 17 bases in the middle. In germline, CDR1 is SNHLY, CDR2 FYNNEI. The CDR3 DNA follows: TGTGCCATCATACGGGCGAGGGGTAATGAGCAGTTCTTC. The encoded protein is CAIIRARGNEQFF.

The table lists this clonotype with many counts. V gene TRBV18 combines with J gene TRBJ1-1; D remains unclear. This CDR3 comprises 13 residues. V lost 4 bases, J lost 3 bases, and 9 bases lay in between. The germline CDR1 and CDR2 sequences are KGHSH and LQKENI. The DNA for the CDR3 is TGTGCCAGCTCACAATCCGTGGACACTGAAGCTTTCTTT. Protein product: CASSQSVDTEAFF.

This clonotype was observed a few times. The V and J genes are TRBV19 and TRBJ1-2; TRBD1 matches 7 bases. The CDR3 runs to 12 residues. Looked up from germline, CDR1 is LNHDA and CDR2 is SQIVND (reference sequence). V lost 9 bases and J lost 6; bases outside the gene matches: 7. DNA of the CDR3: TGTGCCAGCCGGGACAGAGGCGATGGCTACACCTTC. Its protein is CASRDRGDGYTF.

This clonotype has a count of ten or more. This chain uses TRBV5-1 with TRBJ2-1, with D perhaps given as TRBD1 or TRBD2 (5 bases each). Germline values: CDR1 SGHRS, CDR2 YFSETQ. This CDR3 region has 16 residues. The V end was cut by 6 bases, the J end by 7 bases, with 23 bases between. CDR3 sequence (DNA): TGCGCCAGCACCCTGGGTTTGACGGATTGGGGGAATGAGCAGTTCTTC. It is translated as CASTLGLTDWGNEQFF.

The chain employs TRBV5-4 and TRBJ2-7, with a possible D match to TRBD2 (5 bases). The V gene lost 4 bases and the J gene lost 3 bases, with 11 bases spanning the gap. The CDR3 is 13 amino acids. Germline assignment: CDR1 SGHNT and CDR2 YYREEE (reference sequence). CDR3 protein: CASSGGRSYEQYF. For the CDR3, the DNA is TGTGCCAGCAGCGGAGGACGGAGCTACGAGCAGTACTTC.

The table lists this clonotype with many counts. The chain employs TRBV2 and TRBJ2-7; tentatively, D is TRBD1 (6 bases). CDR1 and CDR2 from the germline V gene are SNHLY and FYNNEI. The CDR3 is 12 residues long. V was cut by 7 bases and J by 5 bases, with 12 bases left in between. The CDR3 DNA sequence: TGTGCCAGCAACCACAGGGTAAACGAGCAGTACTTC. The encoded protein is CASNHRVNEQYF.

In its sample, this clonotype was seen a few times. This sequence joins TRBV4-3 and TRBJ1-4, with 7 bases identical to TRBD1. V shed 3 bases and J 2 bases; nucleotides not matched to a gene: 3. Germline lookup yields CDR1 LGHNA and CDR2 YSLEER. This CDR3 contains 15 residues. The CDR3 coding sequence is TGCGCCAGCAGCCAGACAGGGTTCACTAATGAAAAACTGTTTTTT. It is translated as CASSQTGFTNEKLFF.

V usage is TRBV4-1 and J usage is TRBJ1-2; no clear D. CDR3 length: 15 amino acids. Trimming took off 1 base at V and 1 base at J, with 10 bases between the two ends. Germline V lookup: CDR1 MGHRA, CDR2 YSYEKL. The CDR3 nucleotides read TGCGCCAGCAGCCAAGGAGCGGACGTTAACTATGGCTACACCTTC. It is translated as CASSQGADVNYGYTF.

The J gene is TRBJ1-5, the V gene TRBV2, with 9 nucleotides matching TRBD1. The germline gives CDR1 SNHLY, CDR2 FYNNEI. The V and J ends lost 5 bases and 7 bases, in that order; junction bases with no gene match: 18. CDR3 size: 18 residues. This CDR3 reads CASSTHTNLQGAHQPQHF. The CDR3 DNA is TGTGCCAGCAGTACCCATACCAACTTACAGGGGGCCCACCAGCCCCAGCATTTT.

This clonotype was found many times. The chain combines TRBV27 with TRBJ2-1; 9 nucleotides align to TRBD2. There are 17 residues in the CDR3. Trimming at V came to 5 bases and at J to 5 bases, leaving 13 bases not matched to a gene. Per the germline V gene, CDR1 is MNHEY and CDR2 is SMNVEV (reference sequence). CDR3 region: CASSLIAGEGFDNEQFF. CDR3 sequence (DNA): TGTGCCAGCAGTCTTATAGCGGGAGAAGGATTTGACAATGAGCAGTTCTTC.

This clonotype has only one observation. V gene TRBV28 combines with J gene TRBJ1-1; D perhaps matches TRBD1 (6 bases). Germline CDR1 reads MDHEN; CDR2 reads SYDVKM. The V end was cut by 1 base, the J end by 1 base, with 10 bases between. This CDR3 has 15 residues. DNA of the CDR3: TGTGCCAGCAGTTTATACAGGGTCAGGAACACTGAAGCTTTCTTT. As protein: CASSLYRVRNTEAFF.

CDR3 bases: TGTGCCAGTAGTTCCTCTGAGAGGAGCCCCGGGGAGCTGTTTTTT. Translating gives CASSSSERSPGELFF. The chain links TRBV19 to TRBJ2-2; D unresolved. The V gene's germline CDR1 is LNHDA and CDR2 SQIVND (reference sequence). V was cut by 5 bases and J by 6 bases, with 16 bases left in between. This CDR3 contains 15 residues.

This clonotype was counted ten times or more. The chain has TRBV19 and TRBJ2-1; a weak D match, TRBD1 (6 bases). The CDR3 is 14 residues long. Germline loops: CDR1 LNHDA, CDR2 SQIVND (reference sequence). V was shortened by 7 bases and J by 6 bases, with 16 bases between the two germline ends. The CDR3 spells CASIDTGTGNEQFF. In nucleotides, the CDR3 is TGTGCCAGTATCGATACAGGGACCGGCAATGAGCAGTTCTTC.